One and the same sample provided the 19 T cell receptor beta chains below, sequenced in a study of cytomegalovirus exposure and HLA in healthy donors (dated by TCRdb to about 2017). The method behind the library was the immunoSEQ multiplex PCR assay. For the multiplex PCR, a mixture combining 60 forward primers for TCR Vbeta segments and 13 reverse primers for TCR Jbeta segments was used. This is the immuneACCESS table as TCRdb keeps it, with only in-frame sequences that have V and J called. A part of the clones is gone; compared with another copy, unresolved V genes explain less than half, and the rest is unexplained. Here the sample has roughly 160,000 clones; 60% to 80% occur a single time. Roughly 8.2% of the sample is taken by the ten largest. The sequencing input was PBMCs. The receptors were sampled from a woman between 40 and 50 years old in good health and CMV-seropositive.

In the case of this clone: Other DNA variants within this sample encode the same CDR3. The rearrangement uses TRBV28 and TRBJ2-5, with D maybe TRBD2 (6 bases). Trimming cost V 3 bases and J 2 bases, with 7 bases left between them. Germline V gene data show CDR1 as MDHEN and CDR2 as SYDVKM. The CDR3 consists of 13 residues. The CDR3 spells CASSLGGQETQYF. The CDR3, as DNA: TGTGCCAGCAGTTTGGGGGGTCAAGAGACCCAGTACTTC.

The CDR3 region is CATSRGQGEGSGANVLTF. The DNA of the CDR3 is TGTGCCACCAGCAGAGGACAGGGGGAGGGTTCTGGGGCCAACGTCCTGACTTTC. The chain couples TRBV15 to TRBJ2-6; 9 bases align to TRBD1. Losses at the gene ends were 1 base for V and 1 base for J; bases not matched to a gene: 5. CDR3 size: 18 residues. Germline CDR1 LNHNV, CDR2 YYDKDF (reference sequence).

The V and J genes are TRBV30 and TRBJ2-3; 10 nucleotides align to TRBD2. The trim removed 2 bases at V and 9 bases at J, leaving 5 bases unmatched. CDR3 length: 13 residues. Germline values: CDR1 GTSNPN, CDR2 SVGIG (reference sequence). In nucleotides, the CDR3 is TGTGCCTGGAGTAGCGGGAGGGCGGGAACGCAGTATTTT. Translated: CAWSSGRAGTQYF.

The chain joins TRBV4-2 to TRBJ2-7; TRBD2 agrees at 8 bases. From germline, CDR1 is LGHNA and CDR2 YNFKEQ. This CDR3 comprises 15 residues. The V and J ends lost 1 base and 4 bases, in that order; junction bases with no gene match: 6. The CDR3 sequence: CASSQAAGVRYEQYF. CDR3 coding DNA: TGTGCCAGCAGCCAAGCAGCGGGAGTGAGATACGAGCAGTACTTC.

This sequence joins TRBV28 and TRBJ2-7; 12 bases are a match to TRBD2. Trimming removed 8 bases from V and 2 bases from J; junction bases left unmatched: 10. Looked up from germline, CDR1 is MDHEN and CDR2 is SYDVKM. The CDR3 is 16 residues long. This CDR3 reads CASGGGLAGGAYEQYF. For the CDR3, the DNA is TGTGCCAGCGGAGGGGGACTAGCGGGTGGGGCCTACGAGCAGTACTTC.

V usage is TRBV5-1 and J usage is TRBJ2-3; 10 bases agree with TRBD1. Germline V gene sequence: CDR1 SGHRS, CDR2 YFSETQ. This CDR3 contains 15 residues. After removal of 3 bases from V and 6 bases from J, the junction contained 7 bases not matched to a gene. The CDR3 loop reads CASSSGTGDLDTQYF. The CDR3 nucleotides are TGCGCCAGCAGCTCCGGGACAGGGGATTTGGATACGCAGTATTTT.

The V and J genes are TRBV4-1 and TRBJ1-1; 8 nucleotides line up with TRBD1. Trimming at V came to 1 base and at J to 6 bases, leaving 10 bases not matched to a gene. CDR3 length: 16 amino acids. Per germline, CDR1 MGHRA and CDR2 YSYEKL. The CDR3, as DNA: TGCGCCAGCAGCCAAGTGGGGGGGCAGGGGGCATCTGAAGCTTTCTTT. Protein: CASSQVGGQGASEAFF.

This chain connects TRBV6-5 to TRBJ1-4; D might be TRBD1 (5 bases). V was pared by 5 bases and J by 0 bases, with 10 bases between. The CDR3 has 15 residues. Germline CDR1 reads MNHEY; CDR2 reads SVGAGI. CDR3 region: CASSRDFATNEKLFF. The DNA for the CDR3 is TGTGCCAGCAGTCGGGACTTCGCAACTAATGAAAAACTGTTTTTT.

The J gene is TRBJ1-2, the V gene TRBV7-2, with TRBD1 identical over 8 bases. With 5 bases clipped from V and 0 bases from J, the junction kept 5 bases outside the gene matches. CDR3 length: 15 amino acids. Per the germline V gene, CDR1 is SGHTA and CDR2 is FQGNSA. Written as DNA, the CDR3 is TGTGCCAGCAGCGTGGGGACAGGACCTAACTATGGCTACACCTTC. This sequence encodes CASSVGTGPNYGYTF.

This clone is a singleton in its sample. The chain has TRBV28 and TRBJ2-1, with D maybe TRBD2 (6 bases). Between the trimmed V and J ends, which lost 8 bases and 0 bases, there was a span of 14 bases. This CDR3 is 15 amino acids long. Germline CDR1 is MDHEN and CDR2 is SYDVKM. The DNA for the CDR3 is TGTGCCAGCTGGGAATTGGGGGGCTCCTACAATGAGCAGTTCTTC. Residues: CASWELGGSYNEQFF. Filled out from reference TRBV28 and TRBJ2-1, the complete variable domain reads DVKVTQSSRYLVKRTGEKVFLECVQDMDHENMFWYRQDPGLGLRLIYFSYDVKMKEKGDIPEGYSVSREKKERFSLILESASTNQTSMYLCASWELGGSYNEQFFGPGTRLTVL.

This chain joins TRBV2 and TRBJ2-7; 9 nucleotides match TRBD2. Germline V gene sequence: CDR1 SNHLY, CDR2 FYNNEI. This CDR3 comprises 16 residues. Trimming took 7 bases from V and 5 from J; bases not matched to a gene: 15. In DNA form, the CDR3 reads TGTGCCAGCACCGCACAAATGGCGGGAGGGAGGGACGAGCAGTACTTC. The encoded protein is CASTAQMAGGRDEQYF.

The rearrangement joins TRBV6-5 to TRBJ2-7; 8 bases align to TRBD1. Per the germline V gene, CDR1 is MNHEY and CDR2 is SVGAGI. This CDR3 has 15 residues. With V trimmed by 6 bases and J by 1 base, 8 bases remained unmatched. CDR3 region: CASRPGQAFSYEQYF. CDR3 sequence (DNA): TGTGCCAGCAGACCGGGACAGGCATTTTCCTACGAGCAGTACTTC.

CDR3 region: CASSLRDRNGEKLFF. CDR3 nucleotides: TGTGCCAGCAGTCTACGGGACAGGAATGGGGAAAAACTGTTTTTT. This chain joins TRBV27 and TRBJ1-4, with TRBD1 identical over 8 bases. The CDR3 is 15 residues long. Germline loops: CDR1 MNHEY, CDR2 SMNVEV (reference sequence). Trimming took 5 bases from V and 8 from J; bases not matched to a gene: 10.

The chain carries TRBV10-3 and TRBJ2-2; 8 bases align to TRBD2. This CDR3 spans 16 amino acids. Trimming took 4 bases from V and 0 from J; bases not matched to a gene: 4. CDR1 and CDR2 (germline): ENHRY, SYGVKD. The CDR3 nucleotides read TGTGCCATCAGTGTTGCGGGACTAGCGAACACCGGGGAGCTGTTTTTT. Protein: CAISVAGLANTGELFF.

The chain employs TRBV29-1 and TRBJ2-2; TRBD2 matches 7 bases. The CDR3 length is 13 residues. Germline loops: CDR1 SQVTM, CDR2 ANQGSEA. Trimming at V came to 3 bases and at J to 5 bases, leaving 3 bases not matched to a gene. CDR3 bases: TGCAGCGTTGACACTAGCGCTACCGGGGAGCTGTTTTTT. This sequence encodes CSVDTSATGELFF.

This sequence joins TRBV19 and TRBJ2-7; 10 bases are shared with TRBD2. V gave up 6 bases and J gave up 4 bases; unmatched junction bases: 9. The CDR3 is 15 residues long. CDR1 LNHDA and CDR2 SQIVND come from the germline V gene (reference sequence). CDR3 protein: CASSYDSGRIYEQYF. In DNA, the CDR3 is TGTGCCAGTAGCTATGATAGCGGGAGGATATACGAGCAGTACTTC. Filled out from reference TRBV19 and TRBJ2-7, the complete variable domain reads DGGITQSPKYLFRKEGQNVTLSCEQNLNHDAMYWYRQDPGQGLRLIYYSQIVNDFQKGDIAEGYSVSREKKESFPLTVTSAQKNPTAFYLCASSYDSGRIYEQYFGPGTRLTVT.

J is TRBJ2-7 and V is TRBV7-9; D ambiguous. This CDR3 spans 13 amino acids. V lost 5 bases to trimming and J lost 1 base, with 9 bases between them. CDR1 is SEHNR, CDR2 FQNEAQ, per germline (reference sequence). The CDR3 spells CASSKEESYEQYF. The CDR3 region has the DNA TGTGCCAGCAGCAAAGAAGAGTCCTACGAGCAGTACTTC.

The chain links TRBV19 to TRBJ2-2; tentatively, D is TRBD2 (6 bases). The V end was cut by 9 bases, the J end by 0 bases, with 20 bases between. The germline V gene encodes CDR1 LNHDA and CDR2 SQIVND (reference sequence). There are 17 residues in the CDR3. DNA for the CDR3: TGTGCCAGCACCCGGGCTGAGGGACTGACGAACACCGGGGAGCTGTTTTTT. Translation: CASTRAEGLTNTGELFF.

The genes are TRBV9 and TRBJ2-6; 7 bases agree with TRBD2. Unmatched junction bases numbered 5, after V lost 5 bases and J lost 0 bases. The germline CDR1 and CDR2 sequences are SGDLS and YYNGEE. The CDR3 extends over 16 amino acids. This CDR3 reads CASRVREGSGANVLTF. The CDR3 coding sequence is TGTGCCAGCAGGGTAAGGGAGGGCTCTGGGGCCAACGTCCTGACTTTC.